Listed below are T cell receptor beta chains from one sample, sequenced in a study of regulatory T cells in long-lasting Graves disease. Each CDR3 protein gets one entry after TCRdb re-called the multiplex PCR reads with MiXCR. The sample lists hundreds of thousands of distinct CDR3 sequences, 16% occurring once. The sample was also reused in another study, on T cells in Graves' hyperthyroidism and ophthalmopathy.

This specimen consisted of peripheral blood mononuclear cells (PBMCs), obtained at new diagnosis, from a patient treated with antithyroid drugs. The receptors derive from a woman aged 25 to 39 with Graves disease. The CDR3 runs from the conserved cysteine through the conserved F or W. The D gene is left open where the match is weak. The size entry is marked missing in some rows and otherwise reads once, few, many or a size class.

v_gene: TRBV30
abundance: NA
len: 12
j_gene: TRBJ2-7
d_gene: NA
CDR3nt: TGTGCCTGGAGTGTCCCCCGGTACGAGCAGTACTTC
CDR3aa: CAWSVPRYEQYF

v_gene: TRBV6-1
abundance: many
len: 16
j_gene: TRBJ1-1
d_gene: NA
CDR3nt: TGTGCCAGCAGTGAAGAAGTCGCAGCCCTAGACACTGAAGCTTTCTTT
CDR3aa: CASSEEVAALDTEAFF

v_gene: TRBV11-2
abundance: many
len: 16
j_gene: TRBJ2-1
d_gene: NA
CDR3nt: TGTGCCAGCAGCTTAGGACAGGCAATGGGAGACAATGAGCAGTTCTTC
CDR3aa: CASSLGQAMGDNEQFF

v_gene: TRBV28
abundance: few
len: 13
j_gene: TRBJ2-1
d_gene: NA
CDR3nt: TGTGCCAGCAAACTAGCAGAGGACAATGAGCAGTTCTTC
CDR3aa: CASKLAEDNEQFF

v_gene: TRBV7-2
abundance: many
len: 14
j_gene: TRBJ2-3
d_gene: NA
CDR3nt: TGTGCCAGCGGGAGGTATGGAGGGACAGATACGCAGTATTTT
CDR3aa: CASGRYGGTDTQYF

v_gene: TRBV7-9
abundance: many
len: 14
j_gene: TRBJ2-3
d_gene: NA
CDR3nt: TGTGCCAGCAGCTTCACAGGGAGCACAGATACGCAGTATTTT
CDR3aa: CASSFTGSTDTQYF

v_gene: TRBV4-1
abundance: few
len: 15
j_gene: TRBJ1-5
d_gene: NA
CDR3nt: TGCGCCAGCAGCCAAGGGAGGGGGAAGGGAACGTCACAGCATTTT
CDR3aa: CASSQGRGKGTSQHF

v_gene: TRBV18
abundance: few
len: 15
j_gene: TRBJ2-7
d_gene: NA
CDR3nt: TGTGCCAGCTCACTCGAGAGGGTGAGCTCCTACGAGCAGTACTTC
CDR3aa: CASSLERVSSYEQYF

v_gene: TRBV10-3
abundance: NA
len: 15
j_gene: TRBJ2-3
d_gene: NA
CDR3nt: TGTGCCATCAGTGAGGGAACGGCTAGCACAGATACGCAGTATTTT
CDR3aa: CAISEGTASTDTQYF

v_gene: TRBV24-1
abundance: few
len: 15
j_gene: TRBJ2-5
d_gene: TRBD1
CDR3nt: TGTGCCACCAGTGATAGAGGACAGGGGCCGAGGACCCAGTACTTC
CDR3aa: CATSDRGQGPRTQYF

v_gene: TRBV24-1
abundance: few
len: 15
j_gene: TRBJ2-5
d_gene: TRBD1
CDR3nt: TGTGCCACCAGTGACGCTCGGGACAGGACGGAGACCCAGTACTTC
CDR3aa: CATSDARDRTETQYF

v_gene: TRBV28
abundance: many
len: 15
j_gene: TRBJ2-1
d_gene: NA
CDR3nt: TGTGCCAGCGGGAGCCTGGACGCCAACTACAATGAGCAGTTCTTC
CDR3aa: CASGSLDANYNEQFF

v_gene: TRBV20-1
abundance: many
len: 10
j_gene: TRBJ2-7
d_gene: NA
CDR3nt: TGCAGTGCACAGGCTGACGAGCAGTACTTC
CDR3aa: CSAQADEQYF

v_gene: TRBV5-4
abundance: NA
len: 17
j_gene: TRBJ1-5
d_gene: NA
CDR3nt: TGTGCCAGCAGCTTGGATGACAGAACGGATAGCAATCAGCCCCAGCATTTT
CDR3aa: CASSLDDRTDSNQPQHF